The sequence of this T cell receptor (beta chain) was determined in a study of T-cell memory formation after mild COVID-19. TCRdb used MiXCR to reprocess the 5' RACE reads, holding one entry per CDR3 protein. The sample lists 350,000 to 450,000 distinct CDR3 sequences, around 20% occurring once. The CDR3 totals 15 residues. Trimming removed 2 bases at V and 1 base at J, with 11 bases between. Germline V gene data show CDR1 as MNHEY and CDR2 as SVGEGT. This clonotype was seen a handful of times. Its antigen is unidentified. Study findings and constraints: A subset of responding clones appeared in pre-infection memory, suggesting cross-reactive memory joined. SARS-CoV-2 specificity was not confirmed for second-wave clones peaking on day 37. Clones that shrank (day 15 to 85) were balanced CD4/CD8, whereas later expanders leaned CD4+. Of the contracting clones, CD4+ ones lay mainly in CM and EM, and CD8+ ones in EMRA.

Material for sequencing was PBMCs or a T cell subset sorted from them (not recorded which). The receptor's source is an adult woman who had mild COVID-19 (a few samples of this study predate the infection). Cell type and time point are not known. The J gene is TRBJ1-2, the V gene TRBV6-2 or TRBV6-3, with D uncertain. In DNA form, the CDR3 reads TGTGCCAGCAGTTACGGGCCAGAAGATAACTATGGCTACACCTTC. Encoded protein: CASSYGPEDNYGYTF.